This TCR beta chain was recovered during a study of blood T cells in healthy people across ages (dated by TCRdb to about 2015). Study-level background: In model experiments, roughly one uniquely barcoded TCR beta cDNA molecule per two T cells was captured by template switching. Four age groups were formed from the donors: young (average roughly 15 years), middle-aged (around 37), aged (62) and long-lived (82). Two additional independent replicas of 1 million unique cDNA reads from the same blood draw were analyzed for two donors (one aged 18 to 29 and one aged 80 or older). Using deep sequencing normalized with unique cDNA molecular identifiers, the study measured how TCR beta repertoire diversity changes with age. What the research found in general, with its limitations: Because the CMV infection status of the donors was unknown, age-related changes in expanded clonotypes may potentially have been confounded. Compared with the aged group, the long-lived group had more naive CD4+ T cells, fewer expanded clones and increased TCR diversity, suggesting age selection. Estimates of total diversity based on one million sequenced T cells were regarded as lower bounds and as underestimates. Observed TCR beta diversity correlated strongly with the percentage of naive T cells measured by flow cytometry. Observed TCR beta diversity per million T cells fell roughly linearly with age, and a significant reduction was already apparent by age approximately 41. Bulk unsorted PBMC profiling prevented conclusive comparison of naive and antigen-experienced compartments.

CDR1 and CDR2 are read off the germline V gene (reference sequence) as DFQATT and SNEGSKA. V loses 5 bases, J loses 2 bases, and the germline ends lie 10 bases apart. Reading from cysteine to phenylalanine, the CDR3 counts 12 amino acids. Just CDR3 DNA is preserved here, 36 bases in frame from base 1. Receptors were amplified or captured by 5' RACE. Sequencer: Illumina HiSeq 2500. The second PCR ran for roughly 7 to 12 cycles and used a J-beta primer mix along with a sample-barcoded 5' primer. A template-switch 5' adaptor carrying 12 random nucleotides introduced a unique molecular identifier onto each TCR beta cDNA molecule. Each sample yielded at least 2.5 million CDR3-containing paired-end reads. The Mint cDNA synthesis kit, primed by a TRBC-specific oligonucleotide, was used to synthesize first-strand cDNA from all RNA. All cDNA was treated with uracil-DNA glycosylase and then went through a first 18-cycle PCR with the universal primers M1SS and BC2_uni_R. In the authors' own workflow: For normalization, 1 million high-quality reads, each with a distinct molecular identifier, were randomly selected from each sample. Instead of being binned into consensus sequences, reads with shared molecular identifiers were discarded. MiTCR, set to a Q25 quality threshold and the strictest error-elimination algorithm, was used for CDR3 identification, clonotype clustering and error correction. A nonparametric unseen species model with Euler transformation was used to estimate lower-bound total TCR beta diversity. The public reads were reanalyzed by TCRdb: fastp trimming at Q25, MiXCR alignment, in-frame beta chains only. When rows share a CDR3 protein, they turn into one entry using the most common DNA and genes. Clone size and V and J calls follow TCRdb, not the original study. For this sample the table gives 600,000 to 850,000 distinct CDR3 sequences, of which 20% to 30% were detected only once. Jointly, the top ten make up roughly a tenth of the sample.

The roughly 37 donors, aged roughly 6 to 90 years, were systemically healthy Caucasian individuals from Russia. Each donor gave 8 to 10 milliliters of peripheral blood, drawn into EDTA-treated Vacutainer tubes. Ficoll-Paque density-gradient centrifugation was used to isolate PBMCs, with at least 6.5 million per sample. Total RNA was extracted from PBMCs with Trizol reagent, with at least 5 micrograms obtained per sample. For every donor, flow cytometry on a PBMC aliquot measured the percentage of naive CD45RAhigh/CD27high T cells. Comments on this clonotype: This receptor's antigen is unknown. Per-base quality was not reported, and no clone a single base away is much larger than it.

This same sample was also taken into another study, of T cells of mothers and their children. The second paper states: Nine systemically healthy Caucasian individuals served as donors, namely three mothers together with their six children. cDNA synthesis used all of the extracted RNA, with roughly 1.5 ug of RNA in each 15 ul reaction. In the second PCR, the M1S primer introduced both the sample barcodes and 2-4 random nucleotides. Over 9.5 million TCR beta CDR3 reads came from each mother, compared with millions of reads from each child. In both related and unrelated pairs, thymic selection shapes the output of TCR recombination in a similar way, with inherited differences having only a minor effect. Normalized repertoire overlap in related mother-child pairs was always slightly higher than in unrelated mother-child pairs, but the difference was never significant. With a sensitivity of approximately 96 clones per million clonotypes, no persistent microchimeric T cell clones were detected. Deep NGS was used in the study to compare the TCR beta repertoires of mothers and children and to look for features that separate related mother-child pairs from unrelated individuals. On average, the children were about 12 +/- 4 years old, while the mothers were approximately 41 +/- 4 years old. Libraries were sequenced on Illumina HiSeq 2000 with 100+100 nt paired-end reads after adapter ligation with NEBNext reagents. To prevent cross-contamination, the mother and child libraries were prepared a month apart and were sequenced in separate runs. Each donor had between roughly 450,000 and 2,100,000 distinct TCR beta clonotypes identified. Naive TCR beta clonotypes were estimated from low-frequency clonotypes matched to each donor's FACS-determined naive share, without sorting.

The chain uses TRBV20-1 and TRBJ2-7; the D gene lacks a confident call. The source material was blood. The source of this sequence is a boy between 10 and 17 years old in good health. This receptor has the CDR3 CSACDRAYEQYF. The DNA is as follows: TGCAGTGCTTGCGACCGGGCCTACGAGCAGTACTTC.